These 14 T cell receptor beta chains were sequenced from one sample in a study of response to subunit inactivated influenza vaccine (dated by TCRdb to 2016 to 2018). The library relied on RT-PCR. Sequencer: Illumina HiSeq 2500. TCRdb ran its own pipeline on the public reads, namely fastp trimming at Q25 and MiXCR clone calling, and kept in-frame beta chains. Here each entry gathers all rows of one CDR3 protein and keeps the most common genes and DNA. In this sample the table shows about 580,000 distinct CDR3 sequences, 13% to 15% of which occur a single time. The ten largest clones capture over 8.5% of the sample. Sequenced material: PBMCs from blood, taken about 13 days after vaccination. Receptors were obtained from a man aged 50-60 years who received an inactivated influenza vaccine. Donor details come from another sample of the same person, matched by shared clones.

The V and J genes are TRBV29-1 and TRBJ1-5; D is undetermined. Trimming shortened V by 3 bases and J by 1 base, and 10 bases separated the two germline ends. This CDR3 is 14 amino acids long. The germline gives CDR1 SQVTM, CDR2 ANQGSEA. The CDR3 DNA follows: TGCAGCGTTGAGATCACGGGGAGCAATCAGCCCCAGCATTTT. It specifies CSVEITGSNQPQHF.

The chain's CDR3 is CAGRWTISDTQYF. CDR3 sequence (DNA): TGTGCCGGGAGGTGGACAATCTCCGATACGCAGTATTTT. This rearrangement joins TRBV25-1 to TRBJ2-3; a weak D match, TRBD2 (6 bases). Germline V CDR1 and CDR2: MGHDK, SYGVNS. Trimming removed 11 bases at V and 6 bases at J, with 18 bases between. This CDR3 has 13 residues.

This clonotype turned up a few times. V gene TRBV5-1 combines with J gene TRBJ2-3, with 8 bases lining up with TRBD2. Germline V gene sequence: CDR1 SGHRS, CDR2 YFSETQ. V lost 2 bases, J lost 4 bases, and 12 bases stayed unmatched. The CDR3 totals 17 residues. As DNA, the CDR3 is TGCGCCAGCAGCTTCGACCCTACGCGGGGGGCCTCAGATACGCAGTATTTT. Translation: CASSFDPTRGASDTQYF.

This clonotype was detected a few times. This rearrangement joins TRBV11-3 to TRBJ2-1, with TRBD2 identical over 13 bases. Germline V gene lookup returns CDR1 SGHNT and CDR2 YENEEA. V dropped 5 bases and J dropped 9; count of bases not matched to a gene: 4. This CDR3 contains 14 residues. CDR3 DNA: TGTGCCAGCAGCCGAGGACTAGCGGGAGTTGAGCAGTTCTTC. Its translation: CASSRGLAGVEQFF.

The V call is TRBV10-3, the J call TRBJ1-1; unclear D gene. CDR3 length equals 14 residues. The ends were cut back, 6 bases at V and 1 base at J, with 12 bases in the middle. The V gene's germline CDR1 is ENHRY and CDR2 SYGVKD. The CDR3 DNA reads TGTGCCATCAGGAAGCACACGGCGAACACTGAAGCTTTCTTT. Translated, it gives CAIRKHTANTEAFF.

In this sample, this clonotype turned up a few times. V is TRBV25-1 and J is TRBJ2-2; 7 nucleotides align to TRBD1. In germline, CDR1 is MGHDK, CDR2 SYGVNS. The V and J ends lost 7 bases and 4 bases, in that order; junction bases with no gene match: 6. The CDR3 totals 14 residues. The CDR3 DNA sequence: TGTGCCAGCACCTCGACAGGGTTCACCGGGGAGCTGTTTTTT. This codes for CASTSTGFTGELFF. Full variable domain (outside the CDR3, taken from reference TRBV25-1 and TRBJ2-2): EADIYQTPRYLVIGTGKKITLECSQTMGHDKMYWYQQDPGMELHLIHYSYGVNSTEKGDLSSESTVSRIRTEHFPLTLESARPSHTSQYLCASTSTGFTGELFFGEGSRLTVL.

This chain joins TRBV27 and TRBJ1-1; tentative D call: TRBD1 (5 bases). This CDR3 spans 15 amino acids. Germline CDR1 is MNHEY and CDR2 is SMNVEV (reference sequence). V was shortened by 0 bases and J by 5 bases, with 13 bases between the two germline ends. The CDR3 sequence is CASSLSWGVGTEAFF. CDR3 nucleotide sequence: TGTGCCAGCAGTTTATCGTGGGGGGTTGGGACTGAAGCTTTCTTT.

The rearrangement joins TRBV12-3 or TRBV12-4 to TRBJ2-2; TRBD2 matches 11 bases. The CDR3 extends over 16 amino acids. The V gene end was trimmed by 5 bases and the J gene end by 6 bases; junction bases not matched to a gene: 8. CDR3 in amino acids: CASSKATSGGAGELFF. DNA of the CDR3: TGTGCCAGCAGTAAGGCAACTAGCGGGGGAGCCGGGGAGCTGTTTTTT.

Many counts were recorded for this clonotype. V and J are TRBV5-5 and TRBJ1-6, with D maybe TRBD1 (6 bases). CDR1 and CDR2 from the germline V gene are SGHKS and YYEKEE (reference sequence). The CDR3 length is 16 residues. The V gene lost 4 bases and the J gene lost 5 bases, with 16 bases spanning the gap. This CDR3 reads CASSRQGTGDNSPLHF. CDR3 DNA sequence: TGTGCCAGCAGCCGTCAGGGGACGGGAGATAATTCACCCCTCCACTTT.

J is TRBJ1-1 and V is TRBV14, with D possibly being TRBD1 (5 bases). Germline CDR1 and CDR2: SGHDN and FVKESK. Trimming removed 0 bases from V and 1 base from J, with 12 bases in between. The length of the CDR3 is 16 residues. The chain's CDR3 is CASSQDIGHWNTEAFF. CDR3 in DNA: TGTGCCAGCAGCCAAGACATCGGACACTGGAACACTGAAGCTTTCTTT.

In this sample, this clonotype turned up a few times. This chain connects TRBV15 to TRBJ2-2; D may correspond to TRBD1 or TRBD2 (5 bases each). The CDR3 is 14 amino acids. The ends were cut back, 0 bases at V and 8 bases at J, with 10 bases in the middle. CDR1 LNHNV and CDR2 YYDKDF come from the germline V gene (reference sequence). CDR3 loop: CATSRDWGSGELFF. The DNA of the CDR3 is TGTGCCACCAGCAGAGATTGGGGGAGTGGGGAGCTGTTTTTT.

The table lists this clonotype with a few counts. The genes are TRBV7-2 and TRBJ2-7, with TRBD2 as a possible D gene (5 bases). The germline V gene encodes CDR1 SGHTA and CDR2 FQGNSA. The CDR3 has 16 residues. The V end lost 1 base, the J end lost 5 bases, and 18 bases lay between the germline ends. The CDR3 region has the DNA TGTGCCAGCAGCTTAGGGTTCACGGGGATGGGCGACGAGCAGTACTTC. The encoded protein is CASSLGFTGMGDEQYF.

The chain links TRBV13 to TRBJ2-6; perhaps TRBD1 as D (6 bases). Looked up from germline, CDR1 is PRHDT and CDR2 is FYEKMQ (reference sequence). The CDR3 is made up of 17 amino acids. V was clipped by 2 bases and J by 0 bases, with 11 bases between them. The CDR3 DNA follows: TGTGCCAGCAGCTTATTTGGACAGCTCTCTGGGGCCAACGTCCTGACTTTC. Translated, it gives CASSLFGQLSGANVLTF.

There are many counts of this clonotype. The chain combines TRBV20-1 with TRBJ2-3; the match to TRBD1 covers 9 bases. The CDR3 contains 14 residues. Germline-derived CDR1 and CDR2 are DFQATT and SNEGSKA (reference sequence). With 6 bases clipped from V and 5 bases from J, the junction kept 9 bases outside the gene matches. CDR3 amino acids: CSATGQGNGDTQYF. The CDR3 DNA follows: TGCAGTGCCACGGGACAGGGTAACGGAGATACGCAGTATTTT.